The next 32 T cell receptor beta chains were all read from a single sample in a study of blood T cell repertoires in COVID-19. The protocol was immunoSEQ multiplex PCR, while the TCRdb copy is restricted to in-frame clones and leaves out a portion. The data show 200,000 or so clones, about 84% seen once. What was sequenced was peripheral blood. The receptors derive from a woman between 25 and 40 years old with acute or convalescent COVID-19.

In nucleotides, the CDR3 is TGCAGCGTTAAAGCGGGAGAGAACACCGGGGAGCTGTTTTTT. This sequence encodes CSVKAGENTGELFF. The chain links TRBV29-1 to TRBJ2-2, with TRBD2 identical over 8 bases. Per the germline V gene, CDR1 is SQVTM and CDR2 is ANQGSEA. The V segment lost 5 bases and the J segment 1 base; nucleotides outside the gene matches: 3. This CDR3 contains 14 residues.

The chain has TRBV7-3 and TRBJ2-3; TRBD1 matches 8 bases. Losses at the gene ends were 5 bases for V and 1 base for J; bases not matched to a gene: 5. Germline CDR1 SGHTA, CDR2 FQGTGA. CDR3 size: 15 residues. The chain's CDR3 is CASSPRGQGTDTQYF. The CDR3, as DNA: TGTGCCAGCAGCCCCCGGGGACAGGGCACAGATACGCAGTATTTT.

The chain is built from TRBV5-6 and TRBJ2-4, with 7 bases aligning to TRBD1. After removal of 4 bases from V and 5 bases from J, the junction contained 6 bases not matched to a gene. The germline V gene has CDR1 SGHDT and CDR2 YYEEEE. This CDR3 spans 14 amino acids. As DNA, the CDR3 is TGTGCCAGCAGCCCCTCGGGGACAGAAAACATTCAGTACTTC. Its protein is CASSPSGTENIQYF.

The chain links TRBV6-2 or TRBV6-3 to TRBJ1-1, with 9 nucleotides matching TRBD1. The CDR3 totals 14 residues. Germline lookup yields CDR1 MNHEY and CDR2 SVGEGT. V lost 4 bases, J lost 5 bases, and 5 bases stayed unmatched. The CDR3 spells CASSLQGAGTEAFF. DNA for the CDR3: TGTGCCAGCAGTTTACAGGGGGCTGGGACTGAAGCTTTCTTT.

This rearrangement joins TRBV3-1 (or the pseudogene TRBV3-2) to TRBJ1-6; D ambiguous. CDR3 length: 12 residues. Between the trimmed V and J ends, which lost 3 bases and 8 bases, there was a span of 5 bases. Looked up from germline, CDR1 is LGHDT and CDR2 is YNNKEL (reference sequence). The CDR3 region has the DNA TGTGCCAGCAGCCATGGAGATTCACCCCTCCACTTT. It yields the protein CASSHGDSPLHF.

The chain carries TRBV21-1 and TRBJ2-3; TRBD2, the table's D call, lacks a check against the DNA. TRBV21-1 is classified as a pseudogene. This CDR3 region has 18 residues. The chain's CDR3 is CATPPGTSGSHRTDTQYF. The CDR3 nucleotides read TGTGCCACCCCACCGGGGACTAGCGGGAGCCACCGCACAGATACGCAGTATTTT.

The CDR3: CASSLGRQPQHF. In DNA form, the CDR3 reads TGTGCCAGCAGCTTAGGGAGGCAGCCCCAGCATTTT. V and J are TRBV28 and TRBJ1-5; D uncertain. The ends were cut back, 6 bases at V and 7 bases at J, with 10 bases in the middle. CDR1 MDHEN and CDR2 SYDVKM come from the germline V gene. The CDR3 extends over 12 amino acids.

The chain recombines TRBV27 with TRBJ1-1; a possible D gene is TRBD1 (5 bases). V dropped 4 bases and J dropped 1 base, with 16 bases sitting between them. The CDR3 extends over 16 amino acids. CDR1 and CDR2 from the germline V gene are MNHEY and SMNVEV (reference sequence). The chain's CDR3 is CASSSRTLQGNTEAFF. CDR3 nucleotides: TGTGCCAGCAGTTCCAGGACACTTCAGGGGAACACTGAAGCTTTCTTT.

This chain uses TRBV7-2 with TRBJ2-5; TRBD2 agrees at 7 bases. The ends lost 6 bases at V and 0 bases at J; junction bases unmatched: 4. The CDR3 is made up of 14 amino acids. Germline V CDR1 and CDR2: SGHTA, FQGNSA. For the CDR3, the DNA is TGTGCCAGCAGTGGCGGGGGATACCAAGAGACCCAGTACTTC. Translated: CASSGGGYQETQYF.

V gene TRBV7-7 combines with J gene TRBJ2-3; D is unclear. The CDR3 consists of 13 residues. The germline V and J ends were trimmed by 1 base and 2 bases, with 4 bases remaining between them. Germline lookup yields CDR1 SSHAT and CDR2 FNYEAQ (reference sequence). The DNA for the CDR3 is TGTGCCAGCAGCTTAGGCTACACAGATACGCAGTATTTT. This gives the protein CASSLGYTDTQYF.

The chain links TRBV7-2 to TRBJ2-5; 8 bases match TRBD2. Trimming at V came to 6 bases and at J to 4 bases, leaving 22 bases not matched to a gene. The length of the CDR3 is 19 residues. From germline, CDR1 is SGHTA and CDR2 FQGNSA. The CDR3 DNA reads TGTGCCAGCAGTTTGTATCTAGACCCGGGACTAGAGGCATCAGAGACCCAGTACTTC. It is translated as CASSLYLDPGLEASETQYF.

This rearrangement joins TRBV28 to TRBJ1-2; 7 bases align to TRBD1. With 6 bases clipped from V and 6 bases from J, the junction kept 13 bases outside the gene matches. The germline V gene encodes CDR1 MDHEN and CDR2 SYDVKM. The CDR3 is made up of 15 amino acids. CDR3 coding DNA: TGTGCCAGCAGCCCACATTCGACAGGGAAGGATGGCTACACCTTC. As protein: CASSPHSTGKDGYTF.

This sequence joins TRBV3-1 (or the pseudogene TRBV3-2) and TRBJ2-1, with a weak D call TRBD2 (5 bases). The ends were cut back, 4 bases at V and 5 bases at J, with 15 bases in the middle. Germline V CDR1 and CDR2: LGHDT, YNNKEL (reference sequence). The CDR3 is made up of 15 amino acids. The CDR3 DNA is TGTGCCAGCAGCCCGACTCCTAGCCCAGACAATGAGCAGTTCTTC. Amino acids: CASSPTPSPDNEQFF.

Remarks on this clone: Other DNA sequences of this sample code for an identical CDR3. This chain joins TRBV15 and TRBJ1-2, with 10 nucleotides matching TRBD1. The CDR3 consists of 16 residues. CDR1 is LNHNV and CDR2 is YYDKDF in the germline V gene (reference sequence). Trimming took 0 bases from V and 4 from J; bases not matched to a gene: 5. CDR3 in amino acids: CATSRDGTGAFYGYTF. Written as DNA, the CDR3 is TGTGCCACCAGCAGAGATGGGACAGGGGCTTTCTATGGCTACACCTTC.

The chain is built from TRBV6-2 or TRBV6-3 and TRBJ1-2; D uncertain. V gave up 0 bases and J gave up 7 bases, with 6 bases separating them. CDR3 length: 12 residues. CDR1 is MNHEY, CDR2 SVGEGT, per germline. The CDR3 loop is CASSYSSVGYTF. In nucleotides, the CDR3 is TGTGCCAGCAGTTACTCGAGTGTTGGCTACACCTTC.

The genes are TRBV4-2 and TRBJ1-2, with 9 bases matching TRBD1. The CDR3 has 14 residues. Germline V gives CDR1 LGHNA, CDR2 YNFKEQ. The V segment lost 2 bases and the J segment 10 bases; nucleotides outside the gene matches: 8. In DNA, the CDR3 is TGTGCCAGCAGCCAACAGGACAGGGGTCTATCCTACACCTTC. Its translation: CASSQQDRGLSYTF.

Many counts were recorded for this clone. The rearrangement uses TRBV2 and TRBJ2-7; TRBD2 agrees at 7 bases. The CDR3 consists of 15 residues. The trim removed 5 bases at V and 0 bases at J, leaving 7 bases unmatched. Germline-derived CDR1 and CDR2 are SNHLY and FYNNEI. Written as DNA, the CDR3 is TGTGCCAGCAGTAAAACCGGGGGGAGCTCCTACGAGCAGTACTTC. It specifies CASSKTGGSSYEQYF.

The V gene is TRBV3-1 (or the pseudogene TRBV3-2), the J gene TRBJ2-1; D not resolved. The CDR3 length is 14 residues. With 2 bases removed from V and 6 bases from J, the gap between germline ends came to 11 bases. Germline CDR1 and CDR2: LGHDT and YNNKEL (reference sequence). In DNA, the CDR3 is TGTGCCAGCAGCCAACTAACCCTTACCAATGAGCAGTTCTTC. It encodes CASSQLTLTNEQFF.

The chain joins TRBV3-1 (or the pseudogene TRBV3-2) to TRBJ1-2; maybe TRBD1 (5 bases). Germline-derived CDR1 and CDR2 are LGHDT and YNNKEL (reference sequence). Trimming left V 4 bases short and J 8 bases short, with 14 bases between. CDR3 length: 13 amino acids. The CDR3 nucleotides read TGTGCCAGCAGCCCGGACATAGGTAGCGGCTACACCTTC. Amino acid sequence: CASSPDIGSGYTF.

This chain connects TRBV18 to TRBJ1-2, with unresolved D. Germline lookup yields CDR1 KGHSH and CDR2 LQKENI. V lost 2 bases, J lost 6 bases, and 10 bases lay in between. The CDR3 totals 13 residues. The CDR3 loop is CASSPGPDDGYTF. The CDR3 bases are TGTGCCAGCTCACCAGGCCCAGATGATGGCTACACCTTC.

The CDR3 loop is CASSTRTADAEAFF. DNA of the CDR3: TGTGCCAGCAGTACAAGGACAGCGGACGCTGAAGCTTTCTTT. This rearrangement joins TRBV28 to TRBJ1-1; tentatively, D is TRBD1 (6 bases). The CDR3 has 14 amino acids. Trimming stripped 5 bases from V and 6 bases from J, with 16 bases between. From germline, CDR1 is MDHEN and CDR2 SYDVKM.

This clone showed up just once. J is TRBJ2-1 and V is TRBV13; possible D gene TRBD1, 5 bases. Germline V gene data show CDR1 as PRHDT and CDR2 as FYEKMQ (reference sequence). Trimming took off 1 base at V and 4 bases at J, with 26 bases between the two ends. The CDR3 extends over 20 amino acids. CDR3 DNA: TGTGCCAGCAGCTTAGTCGGTGTTGGTGGGGCCAGGGCTATTTACAATGAGCAGTTCTTC. Translating it yields CASSLVGVGGARAIYNEQFF. The full variable domain, rest sourced from reference TRBV13 and TRBJ2-1, is AAGVIQSPRHLIKEKRETATLKCYPIPRHDTVYWYQQGPGQDPQFLISFYEKMQSDKGSIPDRFSAQQFSDYHSELNMSSLELGDSALYFCASSLVGVGGARAIYNEQFFGPGTRLTVL.

CDR3 in amino acids: CASSMGQGLGYTF. CDR3 DNA: TGTGCCAGCAGCATGGGACAGGGGCTTGGCTACACCTTC. This chain links TRBV7-8 with TRBJ1-2; 10 nucleotides line up with TRBD1. The germline V gene encodes CDR1 SGHVS and CDR2 FQNEAQ. J gave up 7 bases and V 5 bases, and 4 bases lay outside the gene matches. The CDR3 runs to 13 residues.

The rearrangement joins TRBV7-9 to TRBJ2-7; tentative D call: TRBD1 (6 bases). V was clipped by 4 bases and J by 5 bases, with 12 bases between them. The germline V gene encodes CDR1 SEHNR and CDR2 FQNEAQ (reference sequence). This CDR3 comprises 13 residues. CDR3 sequence (DNA): TGTGCCAGCAGCTCACAGGGTGAGGACGAGCAGTACTTC. Residues: CASSSQGEDEQYF.

This clone is a singleton in its sample. The chain has TRBV7-2 and TRBJ2-3; tentatively, D is TRBD1 (5 bases). Germline V gives CDR1 SGHTA, CDR2 FQGNSA. The CDR3 spans 17 residues. With 1 base removed from V and 7 bases from J, the gap between germline ends came to 21 bases. As DNA, the CDR3 is TGTGCCAGCAGCTTAGGGGTCGGGCAGGGTCCTCCCTATACGCAGTATTTT. Its protein is CASSLGVGQGPPYTQYF.

V and J are TRBV7-8 and TRBJ1-2; 8 bases are shared with TRBD1. The CDR3 length is 16 residues. Looked up from germline, CDR1 is SGHVS and CDR2 is FQNEAQ. The V gene end was trimmed by 5 bases and the J gene end by 4 bases; junction bases not matched to a gene: 12. The CDR3 region is CASSPSGGAPFYGYTF. The CDR3 DNA reads as TGTGCCAGCAGCCCTTCAGGGGGCGCCCCGTTCTATGGCTACACCTTC.

The chain uses TRBV11-2 and TRBJ1-2, with 9 bases that match TRBD1. From germline, CDR1 is SGHAT and CDR2 FQNNGV. After removal of 0 bases from V and 5 bases from J, the junction contained 4 bases not matched to a gene. The CDR3 runs 15 residues. CDR3 sequence reads: CASSLDGDREYGYTF. The DNA for the CDR3 is TGTGCCAGCAGCTTAGATGGGGACAGGGAGTATGGCTACACCTTC.

The V call is TRBV27, the J call TRBJ2-7; TRBD1 matches at 7 bases. CDR1 is MNHEY, CDR2 SMNVEV, per germline (reference sequence). Losses at the gene ends were 0 bases for V and 1 base for J; bases not matched to a gene: 6. This CDR3 comprises 16 residues. CDR3 in amino acids: CASSLSRQGWSYEQYF. The DNA of the CDR3 is TGTGCCAGCAGTTTATCCCGACAGGGATGGTCCTACGAGCAGTACTTC.

The CDR3 reads CASSLASFGADTQYF. CDR3 coding DNA: TGTGCCAGCAGCTTGGCCTCTTTTGGAGCAGATACGCAGTATTTT. V usage is TRBV5-4 and J usage is TRBJ2-3; no reliable D call. Trimming removed 0 bases at V and 4 bases at J, with 12 bases between. CDR1 and CDR2 (germline): SGHNT, YYREEE (reference sequence). The CDR3 extends over 15 amino acids.

For this clone: Other DNA sequences in this sample translate to the same CDR3. The chain recombines TRBV3-1 (or the pseudogene TRBV3-2) with TRBJ1-2; 10 positions match TRBD1. Germline V gene lookup returns CDR1 LGHDT and CDR2 YNNKEL (reference sequence). With 3 bases clipped from V and 5 bases from J, the junction kept 3 bases outside the gene matches. The CDR3 is 14 amino acids. The CDR3 region has the DNA TGTGCCAGCAGCCAGGGGACAGGGGTGTATGGCTACACCTTC. Translating gives CASSQGTGVYGYTF.

The V call is TRBV6-6, the J call TRBJ1-6; possibly TRBD1 for D (6 bases). The CDR3 is made up of 17 amino acids. Germline CDR1 reads MNHNY; CDR2 reads SVGAGI (reference sequence). Trimming cost V 5 bases and J 8 bases, with 22 bases left between them. The CDR3 sequence: CASSPRIAGAKYSPLHF. The CDR3 nucleotides read TGTGCCAGCAGTCCTCGTATAGCAGGGGCGAAGTATTCACCCCTCCACTTT.

This sequence joins TRBV6-4 and TRBJ1-5, with D perhaps matching TRBD1 (5 bases). Trimming shortened V by 2 bases and J by 0 bases, and 8 bases separated the two germline ends. In germline, CDR1 is MRHNA, CDR2 SNTAGT. The CDR3 spans 15 residues. The DNA of the CDR3 is TGTGCCAGCAGTGACAGGGGCCATAGCAATCAGCCCCAGCATTTT. Translated: CASSDRGHSNQPQHF.